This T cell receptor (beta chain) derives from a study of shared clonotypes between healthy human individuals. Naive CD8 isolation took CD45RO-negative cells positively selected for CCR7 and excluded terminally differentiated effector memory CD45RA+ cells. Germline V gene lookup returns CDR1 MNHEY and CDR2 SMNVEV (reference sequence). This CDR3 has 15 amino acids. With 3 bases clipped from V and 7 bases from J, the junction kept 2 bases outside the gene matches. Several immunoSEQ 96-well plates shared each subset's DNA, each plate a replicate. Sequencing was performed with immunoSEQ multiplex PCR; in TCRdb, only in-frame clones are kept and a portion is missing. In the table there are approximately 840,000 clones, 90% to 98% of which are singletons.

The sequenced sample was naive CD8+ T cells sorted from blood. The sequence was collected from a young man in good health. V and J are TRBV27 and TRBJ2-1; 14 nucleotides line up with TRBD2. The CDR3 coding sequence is TGTGCCAGCAGTTTTGGGACTAGCGGGAGAAATGAGCAGTTCTTC. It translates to CASSFGTSGRNEQFF.